One sample yielded the 27 T cell receptor beta chains listed below, sequenced in a study of T cells after yellow fever vaccination. Each CDR3 protein is one row after TCRdb ran MiXCR on the 5' RACE reads. The sample has 200,000 to 300,000 distinct CDR3 sequences; approximately 13% are singletons. The sample was CD4+ T cells sorted from PBMCs, taken 45 days after the yellow fever booster vaccination. The receptor source for this set is a man under 40 who received the YFV17D yellow fever vaccine.

This clonotype was counted only a few times. This chain connects TRBV20-1 to TRBJ2-7; TRBD1 or TRBD2 may be the D gene (6 bases each). CDR3 length: 13 residues. The germline CDR1 and CDR2 sequences are DFQATT and SNEGSKA (reference sequence). Trimming shortened V by 5 bases and J by 2 bases, and 13 bases separated the two germline ends. The CDR3 region has the DNA TGCAGTGCTCCAACCGGGGGCACCTACGAGCAGTACTTC. Protein product: CSAPTGGTYEQYF.

In this sample, this clonotype turned up a few times. The chain employs TRBV10-3 and TRBJ1-2, with D unclear. The germline gives CDR1 ENHRY, CDR2 SYGVKD. V lost 2 bases, J lost 7 bases, and 5 bases lay in between. There are 11 residues in the CDR3. CDR3 nucleotides: TGTGCCATCAGTGAGGGAGGTGGCTACACCTTC. Translating it yields CAISEGGGYTF.

This chain joins TRBV28 and TRBJ2-1; perhaps TRBD2 as D (6 bases). The CDR3 has 15 residues. V lost 3 bases to trimming and J lost 6 bases, with 15 bases between them. Germline V gives CDR1 MDHEN, CDR2 SYDVKM. CDR3 DNA sequence: TGTGCCAGCAGTTTTTCAGGGCTGGGAGGCAATGAGCAGTTCTTC. It codes for CASSFSGLGGNEQFF.

This sequence joins TRBV20-1 and TRBJ1-2; D gene unclear. V shed 3 bases and J shed 2 bases, with 7 bases lying between them. This CDR3 is 12 amino acids long. CDR1 and CDR2 from the germline V gene are DFQATT and SNEGSKA (reference sequence). In DNA, the CDR3 is TGCAGTGCTAGTCGCAGAAACTATGGCTACACCTTC. Translating it yields CSASRRNYGYTF.

This chain uses TRBV14 with TRBJ2-3; 8 bases line up with TRBD2. The CDR3 is 16 residues long. Looked up from germline, CDR1 is SGHDN and CDR2 is FVKESK. Unmatched junction bases numbered 7, after V lost 4 bases and J lost 1 base. The CDR3 spells CASSLQSGSGTDTQYF. CDR3 DNA: TGTGCCAGCAGCCTACAAAGCGGGAGTGGCACAGATACGCAGTATTTT.

The rearrangement joins TRBV6-1 to TRBJ2-2; no reliable D call. The CDR3 length is 14 residues. In germline, CDR1 is MNHNS, CDR2 SASEGT. V lost 1 base and J lost 1, with 4 bases in between. The CDR3 sequence: CASSEVGNTGELFF. For the CDR3, the DNA is TGTGCCAGCAGTGAAGTAGGGAACACCGGGGAGCTGTTTTTT.

This chain links TRBV20-1 with TRBJ2-3; 8 bases fit TRBD2. The V gene end was trimmed by 3 bases and the J gene end by 4 bases; junction bases not matched to a gene: 3. This CDR3 contains 13 residues. CDR1 and CDR2 (germline): DFQATT, SNEGSKA (reference sequence). The chain's CDR3 is CSARGLVPDTQYF. The CDR3 DNA reads as TGCAGTGCTAGGGGACTAGTACCAGATACGCAGTATTTT.

The genes are TRBV7-3 and TRBJ2-7; TRBD1 is a possible D gene (5 bases). The CDR3 is 18 amino acids. CDR1 and CDR2 from the germline V gene are SGHTA and FQGTGA. Trimming took 1 base from V and 3 from J, leaving 22 bases between them. CDR3 sequence: CASSLRWGIRNLNYEQYF. The CDR3 DNA is TGTGCCAGCAGCTTAAGGTGGGGCATCCGGAATCTTAACTACGAGCAGTACTTC.

The rearrangement links TRBV7-2 to TRBJ2-1; weak D call: TRBD2 (6 bases). This CDR3 has 15 amino acids. CDR1 and CDR2 from the germline V gene are SGHTA and FQGNSA. Trimming cost V 5 bases and J 4 bases, with 15 bases left between them. The CDR3 coding sequence is TGTGCCAGCAGCCTCAGTGCGGCGGGGTACAATGAGCAGTTCTTC. The encoded protein is CASSLSAAGYNEQFF.

This clonotype was seen more than once but under ten times. This sequence joins TRBV7-2 and TRBJ2-5; the D gene is possibly TRBD1 (6 bases). V was pared by 5 bases and J by 5 bases, with 12 bases between. CDR1 is SGHTA, CDR2 FQGNSA, per germline. The CDR3 sequence is 13 residues long. CDR3 DNA: TGTGCCAGCAGCGGAACAGGGAGTGAGACCCAGTACTTC. It is translated as CASSGTGSETQYF.

CDR3 region: CASSQRQGSYEQYF. The CDR3 nucleotides read TGCGCCAGCAGCCAGAGACAGGGATCCTACGAGCAGTACTTC. The chain couples TRBV4-1 to TRBJ2-7; 7 positions match TRBD1. CDR3 length: 14 residues. The ends lost 3 bases at V and 1 base at J; junction bases unmatched: 3. Germline V gene data show CDR1 as MGHRA and CDR2 as YSYEKL.

The chain links TRBV12-3 or TRBV12-4 to TRBJ1-1, with TRBD1 as a possible D gene (6 bases). This CDR3 contains 15 residues. V lost 6 bases and J 2 bases, leaving 16 bases between the germline ends. CDR3 amino acids: CASSSGKQGNTEAFF. CDR3 in DNA: TGTGCCAGCAGCAGTGGAAAACAGGGCAACACTGAAGCTTTCTTT.

As regards this clonotype: An end of the junction differs from the germline gene, which may be a read error. The chain couples TRBV6-4 to TRBJ2-1; 8 bases agree with TRBD2. Germline CDR1 is MRHNA and CDR2 is SNTAGT. The length of the CDR3 is 14 residues. CDR3 DNA sequence: TGTGCCACCCCTTTTCGGGAGGGGAGCAATAAGCAGTTCTTC. Translation gives CATPFREGSNKQFF.

The J gene is TRBJ2-3, the V gene TRBV11-2; D perhaps matches TRBD2 (5 bases). Germline V gene data show CDR1 as SGHAT and CDR2 as FQNNGV. There are 15 residues in the CDR3. Trimming removed 5 bases from V and 6 bases from J, with 18 bases in between. The CDR3 loop reads CASSIRGLRGDTQYF. DNA of the CDR3: TGTGCCAGCAGCATACGCGGACTCAGAGGGGATACGCAGTATTTT.

This clonotype was detected only a few times. The chain couples TRBV7-2 to TRBJ2-2; tentatively, D is TRBD1 (6 bases). The CDR3 runs to 13 residues. V was pared by 4 bases and J by 9 bases, with 12 bases between. CDR1 and CDR2 from the germline V gene are SGHTA and FQGNSA. The DNA for the CDR3 is TGTGCCAGCAGCTCTGGACAGCGCAGGGAGCTGTTTTTT. Translated, it gives CASSSGQRRELFF.

The table lists this clonotype with many counts. The gene calls are TRBV11-2 and TRBJ2-1; TRBD2 matches at 7 bases. Germline V gene lookup returns CDR1 SGHAT and CDR2 FQNNGV. With 0 bases clipped from V and 0 bases from J, the junction kept 5 bases outside the gene matches. This CDR3 region has 17 residues. This CDR3 is CASSLESAGVSYNEQFF. Here the CDR3 DNA reads TGTGCCAGCAGCTTAGAGTCCGCGGGAGTCTCCTACAATGAGCAGTTCTTC.

This sequence joins TRBV2 and TRBJ2-7; a weak D match, TRBD2 (5 bases). The CDR3 has 11 residues. Germline values: CDR1 SNHLY, CDR2 FYNNEI. V was trimmed by 6 bases and J by 3 bases, leaving 6 bases between them. This chain's CDR3 is CASRDFYEQYF. The CDR3 bases are TGTGCCAGCAGGGACTTCTACGAGCAGTACTTC.

This clonotype was detected a few times. The V call is TRBV6-1, the J call TRBJ2-3; 10 positions match TRBD2. This CDR3 contains 16 residues. V dropped 5 bases and J dropped 1; count of bases not matched to a gene: 6. CDR1 and CDR2 (germline): MNHNS, SASEGT. CDR3 in DNA: TGTGCCAGCAGTTGGAAGCGGGAGGGACGCACAGATACGCAGTATTTT. Amino acid sequence: CASSWKREGRTDTQYF.

The CDR3 here is CSARDSSGGTPGELFF. CDR3 DNA: TGCAGTGCTAGAGATAGCAGCGGGGGAACACCCGGGGAGCTGTTTTTT. This sequence joins TRBV20-1 and TRBJ2-2; 8 bases agree with TRBD2. The CDR3 is 16 residues long. Germline values: CDR1 DFQATT, CDR2 SNEGSKA (reference sequence). V lost 0 bases, J lost 6 bases, and 9 bases stayed unmatched.

This clonotype was observed a few times. The CDR3 DNA reads TGCAGTGCTAGTGCGGGGAAGGGATCCTACGAGCAGTACTTC. Translated, it gives CSASAGKGSYEQYF. The chain couples TRBV20-1 to TRBJ2-7; D is possibly TRBD2 (6 bases). Germline V gives CDR1 DFQATT, CDR2 SNEGSKA (reference sequence). Trimming took off 3 bases at V and 1 base at J, with 13 bases between the two ends. This CDR3 region has 14 residues.

This clonotype has only a few counts. The chain carries TRBV7-8 and TRBJ1-1; D unclear. Looked up from germline, CDR1 is SGHVS and CDR2 is FQNEAQ. This CDR3 contains 14 residues. The V and J ends lost 3 bases and 1 base respectively, with 9 bases between them. CDR3: CASSFAQPNTEAFF. CDR3 sequence (DNA): TGTGCCAGCAGCTTTGCCCAGCCGAACACTGAAGCTTTCTTT.

The rearrangement joins TRBV6-1 to TRBJ1-2, with a possible D match to TRBD1 (5 bases). Germline V gene data show CDR1 as MNHNS and CDR2 as SASEGT. The length of the CDR3 is 16 residues. Trimming took off 5 bases at V and 4 bases at J, with 20 bases between the two ends. The CDR3 coding sequence is TGTGCCAGCAGTCCCGACCCGGACACGCAGGGCTATGGCTACACCTTC. It encodes CASSPDPDTQGYGYTF.

The V call is TRBV9, the J call TRBJ2-2; 8 nucleotides line up with TRBD2. CDR3 length: 14 residues. V lost 5 bases and J lost 4; bases outside the gene matches: 4. Germline CDR1 reads SGDLS; CDR2 reads YYNGEE. The CDR3 region is CASRAGVATGELFF. In nucleotides, the CDR3 is TGTGCCAGCAGAGCGGGAGTCGCCACCGGGGAGCTGTTTTTT.

V and J are TRBV15 and TRBJ1-5, with D tentatively TRBD1 (5 bases). This CDR3 comprises 14 residues. Looked up from germline, CDR1 is LNHNV and CDR2 is YYDKDF (reference sequence). Trimming removed 0 bases at V and 8 bases at J, with 11 bases between. CDR3 sequence (DNA): TGTGCCACCAGCAGAGATCAGGGAGGGGAGCCCCAGCATTTT. Translating it yields CATSRDQGGEPQHF.

V usage is TRBV11-2 and J usage is TRBJ2-6; TRBD2 aligns across 12 bases. The V gene's germline CDR1 is SGHAT and CDR2 FQNNGV. The junction had 3 bases not matched to a gene; V was cut back by 1 base and J by 2 bases. The CDR3 is made up of 18 amino acids. The chain's CDR3 is CASSLGLAGEAGANVLTF. The CDR3, as DNA: TGTGCCAGCAGCTTAGGACTAGCGGGAGAAGCTGGGGCCAACGTCCTGACTTTC.

The table lists this clonotype with a few counts. This rearrangement joins TRBV20-1 to TRBJ2-4; D is undetermined. In germline, CDR1 is DFQATT, CDR2 SNEGSKA (reference sequence). Deletions cut 6 bases from V and 3 bases from J, with 15 bases between. CDR3 length equals 14 residues. This CDR3 is CSAIVGGHKNIQYF. The CDR3 DNA reads as TGCAGTGCCATAGTCGGCGGCCACAAAAACATTCAGTACTTC.

This clonotype has a handful of counts. J is TRBJ2-4 and V is TRBV6-5; tentative D call: TRBD2 (8 bases). The CDR3 extends over 17 amino acids. V lost 5 bases, J lost 2 bases, and 19 bases lay in between. From germline, CDR1 is MNHEY and CDR2 SVGAGI. The CDR3 sequence is CASSRLVAGQSKNIQYF. The CDR3, as DNA: TGTGCCAGCAGTCGTCTTGTAGCGGGACAGTCCAAAAACATTCAGTACTTC.